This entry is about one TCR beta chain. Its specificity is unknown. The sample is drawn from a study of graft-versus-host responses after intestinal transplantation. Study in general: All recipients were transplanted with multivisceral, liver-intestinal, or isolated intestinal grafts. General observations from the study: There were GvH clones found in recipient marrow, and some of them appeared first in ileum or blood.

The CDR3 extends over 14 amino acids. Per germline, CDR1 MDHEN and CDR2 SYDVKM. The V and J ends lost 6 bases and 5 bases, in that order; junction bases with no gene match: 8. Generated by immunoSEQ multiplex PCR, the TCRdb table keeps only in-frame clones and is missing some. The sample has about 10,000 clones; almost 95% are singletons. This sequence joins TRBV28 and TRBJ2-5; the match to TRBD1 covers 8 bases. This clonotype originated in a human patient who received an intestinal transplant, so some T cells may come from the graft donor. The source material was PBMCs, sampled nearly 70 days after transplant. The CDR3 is CASSNPWTGETQYF. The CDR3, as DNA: TGTGCCAGCAGCAATCCGTGGACAGGGGAGACCCAGTACTTC.